This T cell receptor beta chain was found in a study of blood T cell repertoires in COVID-19. Background on the study: The origin of the acute and convalescent COVID-19 samples was the United States, Italy and Spain. The cDNA or gDNA used as material had been derived from T cells, B-cell-depleted T cells, or PBMCs.

Germline trimming cut 3 bases from V and 2 bases from J; bases unmatched to any gene: 1. The CDR3 is made up of 15 amino acids. Germline assignment: CDR1 WSHSY and CDR2 SAAADI. Comment on this clone: Just one base apart from a much larger clone, this may be a read error.

Per the original methods: Reference gene primer amplification in the assay estimated nucleated cell counts. Method: immunoSEQ multiplex PCR; TCRdb's copy keeps in-frame clones and lacks some. Clone size and V and J calls were adopted from that table, with D and trimming inferred from the DNA. The sample includes roughly 80,000 clones, more than 80% seen only once; the top ten take approximately 14%. The chain is built from TRBV10-2 and TRBJ2-1; the match to TRBD2 covers 10 bases. Specimen: peripheral blood. The clonotype was recovered from a human donor in a cohort sampled during active COVID-19. The CDR3 region is CASSESGGAYNEQFF. Here the CDR3 DNA reads TGCGCCAGCAGTGAAAGCGGGGGGGCCTACAATGAGCAGTTCTTC.